This is a list of T cell receptor beta chains from one sample in a study of T cell responses to AZD1222 COVID-19 vaccine. The assay was immunoSEQ multiplex PCR, and TCRdb's table has in-frame clones only and misses some. The sample includes fewer than 75,000 clones, under 95% of them seen just once. Sequencing was performed on peripheral blood, taken 28 days after the second dose of the MenACWY control vaccine. The receptors were sampled from an adult who received the MenACWY meningococcal vaccine as a control. Both conserved end residues are part of each CDR3. A D gene is named only where the DNA matches it firmly. The size of a clone is reported for some rows only, either as once, few or many, or as a class for expanded clones.

j_call: TRBJ1-4; clone_size: few; d_call: -; v_call: TRBV28; cdr3_aa: CASSLASRPEKLFF; cdr3_nt: TGTGCCAGCAGTTTAGCCTCGCGGCCCGAAAAACTGTTTTTT
j_call: TRBJ1-1; clone_size: -; d_call: -; v_call: TRBV29-1; cdr3_aa: CSVSAIQNTEAFF; cdr3_nt: TGCAGCGTCTCAGCTATTCAGAACACTGAAGCTTTCTTT
j_call: TRBJ2-3; clone_size: -; d_call: TRBD2; v_call: TRBV11-3; cdr3_aa: CASSHGLAGERDTQYF; cdr3_nt: TGTGCCAGCAGCCACGGACTAGCGGGAGAACGGGATACGCAGTATTTT
j_call: TRBJ2-1; clone_size: -; d_call: TRBD2; v_call: TRBV7-9; cdr3_aa: CASSFDIGLAANEQFF; cdr3_nt: TGTGCCAGCAGCTTCGATATTGGACTAGCGGCAAATGAGCAGTTCTTC
j_call: TRBJ2-5; clone_size: -; d_call: TRBD1; v_call: TRBV19; cdr3_aa: CASSTGQGSLLETQYF; cdr3_nt: TGTGCCAGTAGTACCGGACAGGGGTCACTTTTAGAGACCCAGTACTTC
j_call: TRBJ1-5; clone_size: -; d_call: TRBD1; v_call: TRBV3-1/TRBV3-2; cdr3_aa: CASSQKGAGQGYVGVNQPQHF; cdr3_nt: TGTGCCAGCAGCCAGAAGGGAGCGGGACAGGGTTATGTGGGGGTAAATCAGCCCCAGCATTTT
j_call: TRBJ1-1; clone_size: -; d_call: -; v_call: TRBV6-5; cdr3_aa: CASLRGAEAFF; cdr3_nt: TGTGCCAGCCTCCGGGGCGCTGAAGCTTTCTTT
j_call: TRBJ1-1; clone_size: -; d_call: TRBD1; v_call: TRBV10-3; cdr3_aa: CAISERGGGNTEAFF; cdr3_nt: TGTGCCATCAGTGAGAGGGGAGGGGGCAACACTGAAGCTTTCTTT
j_call: TRBJ2-3; clone_size: -; d_call: -; v_call: TRBV9; cdr3_aa: CASSREWDTQYF; cdr3_nt: TGTGCCAGCAGCAGAGAGTGGGATACGCAGTATTTT
j_call: TRBJ1-4; clone_size: -; d_call: -; v_call: TRBV11-2; cdr3_aa: CASSTTGGEKLFF; cdr3_nt: TGTGCCAGCAGCACCACCGGGGGGGAAAAACTGTTTTTT
j_call: TRBJ1-6; clone_size: -; d_call: -; v_call: TRBV9; cdr3_aa: CASSATGRSPLHF; cdr3_nt: TGTGCCAGCAGCGCTACAGGGCGGTCACCCCTCCACTTT
j_call: TRBJ2-7; clone_size: -; d_call: -; v_call: TRBV5-1; cdr3_aa: CASSLSSYEQYF; cdr3_nt: TGCGCCAGCAGCTTGAGTTCCTACGAGCAGTACTTC
j_call: TRBJ1-1; clone_size: -; d_call: TRBD1; v_call: TRBV19; cdr3_aa: CASSIIRDEGGALKAFF; cdr3_nt: TGTGCCAGTAGTATTATTCGTGATGAAGGGGGCGCCTTGAAAGCTTTCTTT
j_call: TRBJ2-1; clone_size: -; d_call: -; v_call: TRBV30; cdr3_aa: CAWERGGPYNEQFF; cdr3_nt: TGTGCCTGGGAAAGGGGCGGGCCCTACAATGAGCAGTTCTTC
j_call: TRBJ1-5; clone_size: -; d_call: -; v_call: TRBV10-3; cdr3_aa: CAISESGDQPQHF; cdr3_nt: TGTGCCATCAGTGAGAGTGGTGATCAGCCCCAGCATTTT
j_call: TRBJ2-2; clone_size: -; d_call: -; v_call: TRBV7-2; cdr3_aa: CASSPKSGNTGELFF; cdr3_nt: TGTGCCAGCAGCCCCAAATCCGGGAACACCGGGGAGCTGTTTTTT
j_call: TRBJ1-4; clone_size: few; d_call: -; v_call: TRBV29-1; cdr3_aa: CSVRDQAEKLFF; cdr3_nt: TGCAGCGTGAGAGACCAGGCGGAAAAACTGTTTTTT
j_call: TRBJ2-1; clone_size: -; d_call: -; v_call: TRBV13; cdr3_aa: CASDLGGPLGNEQFF; cdr3_nt: TGTGCCAGCGACCTAGGAGGGCCCTTAGGCAATGAGCAGTTCTTC
j_call: TRBJ1-1; clone_size: -; d_call: -; v_call: TRBV11-1; cdr3_aa: CASSSPPGQRSFF; cdr3_nt: TGTGCCAGCAGCTCACCCCCGGGGCAGCGGTCTTTCTTT